This TCR beta chain was captured in a study of T cells after yellow fever vaccination. As for the study in general: Where fractions had low cell numbers, libraries were prepared from them with the SMART-Seq v4 Ultra Low Input RNA kit. Study-wide points: Subsequent booster samples again held most clones from primary vaccination (less than 98% CD4, roughly 90% CD8). Relatively few clonotypes were ones that appeared in both CD4 and CD8 compartments.

Generation of TCR cDNA used 5'RACE template switching (which added a universal primer site and UMIs). TCRdb fed the 5' RACE reads into MiXCR, producing one record per CDR3 protein. The sample lists 90,000 to 150,000 distinct CDR3 sequences, 7.2% seen once, with 2.7% in the top ten. The V end lost 7 bases, the J end lost 0 bases, and 10 bases lay between the germline ends. The germline V gene has CDR1 DFQATT and CDR2 SNEGSKA (reference sequence). The CDR3 has 13 residues. There are a few counts of this clonotype. Antigen unknown. The specimen was CD4+ T cells sorted from PBMCs, collected 35 to 50 days after the first yellow fever vaccination. This chain links TRBV20-1 with TRBJ2-1, with D tentatively TRBD2 (5 bases). This sequence was found in a man younger than 35 who received the YFV17D yellow fever vaccine. CDR3 region: CSVLGSSYNEQFF. The DNA of the CDR3 is TGCAGTGTACTTGGGAGCTCCTACAATGAGCAGTTCTTC.